These T cell receptor beta chains were read from a single sample in a study of T-cell reconstitution after alpha-beta-depleted transplantation in children. One entry per CDR3 protein, called by TCRdb with MiXCR from the PCR reads. This sample has around 700,000 distinct CDR3 sequences; less than 15% occur once, and the top ten carry 0.79%. This material consisted of PBMCs, taken before TCRalphabeta/CD19-depleted stem cell transplant. The receptors come from a girl under 10 years old with congenital amegakaryocytic thrombocytopenia, due to receive a stem cell transplant. CDR3s include the opening cysteine and the closing phenylalanine or tryptophan. The order of the fields is J gene, D gene, V gene, clone size, CDR3 DNA, CDR3 protein. D genes are given only for firm matches. Size tells how often a clone was seen (once, few, many) or the class of an expanded clone, and some rows leave it out.

>TRBJ2-5|TRBD2|TRBV7-9|few
TGTGCCAGCAGCTTACGACTAGCGGGCCAAGAGACCCAGTACTTC
CASSLRLAGQETQYF
>TRBJ2-1|NA|TRBV5-1|many
TGCGCCAGCCGGCCTCAAGCGGACAATGAGCAGTTCTTC
CASRPQADNEQFF
>TRBJ2-1|TRBD1|TRBV5-1|few
TGCGCCAGCCACACCGGGACAGGGAGTGGCGATGAGCAGTTCTTC
CASHTGTGSGDEQFF
>TRBJ2-7|NA|TRBV18|once
TGTGCCAGCTCACCTAAAGCAGGCGAGCAGTACTTC
CASSPKAGEQYF
>TRBJ2-4|TRBD1|TRBV3-1|NA
TGTGCCAGCAGCCCACAAAGCGGACAGGGGAAGGCCATTCAGTACTTC
CASSPQSGQGKAIQYF
>TRBJ2-2|NA|TRBV5-6|NA
TGTGCCAGCAGCCCTTGGTGGGAGAGGCTCGGGGAGCTGTTTTTT
CASSPWWERLGELFF
>TRBJ2-7|TRBD1|TRBV29-1|few
TGCAGCGTTGCCTGGGACAGACAGTACTTC
CSVAWDRQYF
>TRBJ2-3|NA|TRBV5-1|few
TGCGCCAGCAGCTTTGATAGGTCCGCAGATACGCAGTATTTT
CASSFDRSADTQYF
>TRBJ2-3|TRBD2|TRBV4-1|many
TGCGCCAGCAGCCCGGGACTAGCGGTCACAGATACGCAGTATTTT
CASSPGLAVTDTQYF
>TRBJ2-3|NA|TRBV7-7|NA
TGTGCCAGCAGCCCCATCGGGGTGGATACGCAGTATTTT
CASSPIGVDTQYF
>TRBJ2-5|NA|TRBV12-3/TRBV12-4|NA
TGTGCCAAGTGGGAGACCCAGTACTTC
CAKWETQYF
>TRBJ2-1|NA|TRBV9|few
TGTGCCAGCGCACATGGGGCTAGCATTGATGAGCAGTTCTTC
CASAHGASIDEQFF
>TRBJ2-5|NA|TRBV20-1|many
TGCAGTGCTTGCCGACAGGCCACGTCTCAAGAGACCCAGTACTTC
CSACRQATSQETQYF
>TRBJ2-5|TRBD2|TRBV10-2|NA
TGCGCCAGCAGTGAGTCTACGACTAGCGGGAGTTCCAAAGAGACCCAGTACTTC
CASSESTTSGSSKETQYF
>TRBJ2-5|NA|TRBV28|few
TGTGCCAGCAGTTTAGCCCGGAATGGAGAGACCCAGTACTTC
CASSLARNGETQYF
>TRBJ1-6|NA|TRBV27|NA
TGTGCCAGCAGTCCAAACACTGTAACGGGCTCACCCCTCCACTTT
CASSPNTVTGSPLHF
>TRBJ1-2|NA|TRBV12-3/TRBV12-4|NA
TGTGCCAGCAGTGGACAGTATCGTATGGGCTACACCTTC
CASSGQYRMGYTF
>TRBJ2-7|NA|TRBV29-1|many
TGCAGCGTTCGCCTGGGAGTAGATTCATACTTC
CSVRLGVDSYF
>TRBJ1-2|NA|TRBV12-3/TRBV12-4|NA
TGTGCCAGCAGTTCTCGACAGCCGGGTCGCGGCTATGGCTACACCTTC
CASSSRQPGRGYGYTF
>TRBJ2-6|NA|TRBV28|few
TGTGCCAGCAAGGGGACTGGCTCTGGGGCCAACGTCCTGACTTTC
CASKGTGSGANVLTF
>TRBJ2-1|TRBD2|TRBV28|many
TGTGCCAGCACCCAATCGCCGTGGACTAGCGGGAGCTCCTACAATGAGCAGTTCTTC
CASTQSPWTSGSSYNEQFF
>TRBJ2-7|TRBD2|TRBV12-3/TRBV12-4|many
TGTGCCAGCACCCAACTAGCGGGACCCTACGAGCAGTACTTC
CASTQLAGPYEQYF
>TRBJ2-5|NA|TRBV20-1|many
TGCAGTGCTAGCGTCGGCGAGACCCAGTACTTC
CSASVGETQYF
>TRBJ1-1|NA|TRBV29-1|many
TGCAGCGTTGAGCCCCAGGAGAACACTGAAGCTTTCTTT
CSVEPQENTEAFF
>TRBJ2-7|TRBD1|TRBV7-9|few
TGTGCCAGCAGCTTATCCGGGACAGGGGGCATCGAGCAGTACTTC
CASSLSGTGGIEQYF
>TRBJ2-1|TRBD2|TRBV11-1|NA
TGTGCCAGCAGCTTCCACAGGACTAGCGGGACGAGCTCCTACAATGAGCAGTTCTTC
CASSFHRTSGTSSYNEQFF
>TRBJ2-1|NA|TRBV11-1|NA
TGTGCCAGCAGCTTAGGGGGCTCCTCGACAGATACGGCCTACAATGAGCAGTTCTTC
CASSLGGSSTDTAYNEQFF
>TRBJ2-5|NA|TRBV27|NA
TGTGCCAGCAGTCCAGGATGGAGGCAAGAGACCCAGTACTTC
CASSPGWRQETQYF
>TRBJ2-7|TRBD1|TRBV12-3/TRBV12-4|many
TGTGCCAGCAGCCCGGACAGGACCTCCTACGAGCAGTACTTC
CASSPDRTSYEQYF
>TRBJ2-7|TRBD2|TRBV5-1|few
TGCGCCAGCAGCACTGCCTTAGCGGGGTCGGTCGAGCAGTACTTC
CASSTALAGSVEQYF
>TRBJ2-1|TRBD2|TRBV12-3/TRBV12-4|NA
TGTGCCAGCAGGACTAGCGCTAACAATGAGCAGTTCTTC
CASRTSANNEQFF
>TRBJ1-1|TRBD1|TRBV5-1|few
TGCGCCAGCAGCTTCCACAGGGGGCAAGGGTTGAACACTGAAGCTTTCTTT
CASSFHRGQGLNTEAFF
>TRBJ1-3|TRBD1|TRBV7-9|NA
TGTGCCAGCAGCGCGGACAGGGGGTCCGGAAACACCATATATTTT
CASSADRGSGNTIYF
>TRBJ2-1|NA|TRBV12-3/TRBV12-4|many
TGTGCCAGCAGTTTAGGGCGGGTAAGCTCCTACAATGAGCAGTTCTTC
CASSLGRVSSYNEQFF
>TRBJ2-5|NA|TRBV12-3/TRBV12-4|NA
TGTGCCAGCAGTTTAGGAGGAGGGACCCAGTACTTC
CASSLGGGTQYF
>TRBJ2-7|NA|TRBV11-2|NA
TGTGCCAGCAGCCGGCCCCAAATCGGGGTCGGCGAGCAGTACTTC
CASSRPQIGVGEQYF
>TRBJ2-1|NA|TRBV10-3|many
TGTGCCATCAGTGATCCCCATCTGGCGAACGCACAGGATGAGCAGTTCTTC
CAISDPHLANAQDEQFF
>TRBJ2-3|TRBD2|TRBV28|NA
TGTGCCAGCAGCCCAACACGACTAGCGGGAGTAGCTGATACGCAGTATTTT
CASSPTRLAGVADTQYF
>TRBJ2-7|NA|TRBV5-1|few
TGCGCCAGCAGCCTAGGACATCTCGGGAGCTCCTACGAGCAGTACTTC
CASSLGHLGSSYEQYF
>TRBJ2-3|NA|TRBV29-1|many
TGCAGCGTTGAGGGACGGCGGGTCGTTGATACGCAGTATTTT
CSVEGRRVVDTQYF
>TRBJ2-7|TRBD2|TRBV7-2|NA
TGTGCCAGCAGCTCGAAACTAGCGGGAGGCTACGAGCAGTACTTC
CASSSKLAGGYEQYF